The 30 T cell receptor beta chains listed next were all sequenced from one sample in a study of OX40 agonist ivuxolimab in advanced cancers. TCRdb's copy holds only in-frame clones and misses some; the assay was immunoSEQ multiplex PCR. The top ten hold 0.55% to 0.6% of the sample, which has tens of thousands of clones, roughly 90% seen once. Here the sequenced sample was CD4+ or CD8+ T cells sorted from blood, taken in a trial of the OX40 agonist ivuxolimab. Every receptor here comes from an adult with an advanced solid tumor such as melanoma, head and neck, liver or kidney cancer.

The V call is TRBV7-9, the J call TRBJ2-4; D may be TRBD2 (6 bases). The CDR3 is 15 amino acids. Trimming removed 0 bases at V and 8 bases at J, with 14 bases between. In germline, CDR1 is SEHNR, CDR2 FQNEAQ (reference sequence). CDR3 sequence: CASSLASGTSDIQYF. For the CDR3, the DNA is TGTGCCAGCAGCTTAGCGTCCGGGACTTCTGACATTCAGTACTTC.

The chain carries TRBV5-1 and TRBJ1-1; D uncertain. Germline-derived CDR1 and CDR2 are SGHRS and YFSETQ. CDR3 length: 15 amino acids. V was trimmed by 4 bases and J by 4 bases, leaving 17 bases between them. CDR3 loop: CASSLGGRSSTEAFF. The CDR3 bases are TGCGCCAGCAGCCTAGGCGGCAGGTCTAGCACTGAAGCTTTCTTT.

The V call is TRBV18, the J call TRBJ1-1, with TRBD1 as a possible D gene (5 bases). V dropped 5 bases and J dropped 1 base, with 11 bases sitting between them. In germline, CDR1 is KGHSH, CDR2 LQKENI. CDR3 length: 14 amino acids. CDR3 loop: CASSVSGTNTEAFF. CDR3 sequence (DNA): TGTGCCAGCTCAGTATCCGGGACGAACACTGAAGCTTTCTTT.

This clone showed up just once. In nucleotides, the CDR3 is TGCGCCAGCAGCCCGTGGGGCGGGACACCCCAAGAGACCCAGTACTTC. Amino acid sequence: CASSPWGGTPQETQYF. This chain links TRBV5-1 with TRBJ2-5; TRBD1 or TRBD2 may be the D gene (6 bases each). This CDR3 is built from 16 residues. The V and J ends lost 4 bases and 1 base respectively, with 17 bases between them. The germline gives CDR1 SGHRS, CDR2 YFSETQ.

The chain is built from TRBV5-6 and TRBJ2-7; 9 bases match TRBD2. V shed 4 bases and J 1 base; nucleotides not matched to a gene: 3. Germline-derived CDR1 and CDR2 are SGHDT and YYEEEE. This CDR3 is built from 14 residues. CDR3 sequence: CASSDSGSSYEQYF. As DNA, the CDR3 is TGTGCCAGCAGCGATAGCGGGAGTTCCTACGAGCAGTACTTC. Variable domain in full (rest from reference TRBV5-6 and TRBJ2-7): DAGVTQSPTHLIKTRGQQVTLRCSPKSGHDTVSWYQQALGQGPQFIFQYYEEEERQRGNFPDRFSGHQFPNYSSELNVNALLLGDSALYLCASSDSGSSYEQYFGPGTRLTVT.

The chain carries TRBV11-2 and TRBJ2-4; 10 bases align to TRBD1. CDR1 and CDR2 from the germline V gene are SGHAT and FQNNGV. This CDR3 contains 15 residues. Trimming at V came to 5 bases and at J to 7 bases, leaving 8 bases not matched to a gene. The chain's CDR3 is CASSRVTGGGNIQYF. The CDR3, as DNA: TGTGCCAGCAGCCGCGTGACAGGGGGCGGGAACATTCAGTACTTC.

V and J are TRBV7-6 and TRBJ2-3; D might be TRBD2 (6 bases). Germline CDR1 reads SGHVS; CDR2 reads FNYEAQ. CDR3 size: 14 residues. Trimming stripped 5 bases from V and 5 bases from J, with 14 bases between. CDR3 in amino acids: CASSHRLDRDTQYF. CDR3 coding DNA: TGTGCCAGCAGCCACCGACTAGATCGAGATACGCAGTATTTT.

CDR3 protein: CSVKKDRAPYEQYF. Written as DNA, the CDR3 is TGCAGCGTTAAGAAGGACAGGGCCCCCTACGAGCAGTACTTC. The chain employs TRBV29-1 and TRBJ2-7, with TRBD1 matching 8 bases. The germline CDR1 and CDR2 sequences are SQVTM and ANQGSEA. CDR3 length: 14 residues. Trimming took 5 bases from V and 2 from J; bases not matched to a gene: 8.

The rearrangement uses TRBV10-3 and TRBJ1-4; a weak D match, TRBD1 (6 bases). There are 13 residues in the CDR3. V was clipped by 10 bases and J by 3 bases, with 12 bases between them. From germline, CDR1 is ENHRY and CDR2 SYGVKD. This CDR3 reads CATATGSNEKLFF. The CDR3 coding sequence is TGTGCCACAGCCACAGGGTCTAATGAAAAACTGTTTTTT.

The CDR3 loop is CAISGSNEYNEQFF. The CDR3 DNA reads as TGTGCCATCAGTGGCTCAAATGAATACAATGAGCAGTTCTTC. The chain employs TRBV10-3 and TRBJ2-1; D remains unclear. The V and J ends lost 4 bases and 4 bases respectively, with 11 bases between them. The CDR3 totals 14 residues. Germline lookup yields CDR1 ENHRY and CDR2 SYGVKD.

The gene calls are TRBV15 and TRBJ2-6; a weak D match, TRBD2 (6 bases). Germline CDR1 LNHNV, CDR2 YYDKDF (reference sequence). CDR3 length: 17 residues. V lost 0 bases and J lost 2, with 11 bases in between. The CDR3 bases are TGTGCCACCAGCAGAGATAACGGGGAGGCTGGGGCCAACGTCCTGACTTTC. Translated: CATSRDNGEAGANVLTF.

CDR3 nucleotides: TGTGCCAGCAGCTTGTCAGGCTACGAGCAGTACTTC. Encoded protein: CASSLSGYEQYF. The chain couples TRBV5-6 to TRBJ2-7; D is ambiguous. Trimming stripped 1 base from V and 3 bases from J, with 5 bases between. Germline lookup yields CDR1 SGHDT and CDR2 YYEEEE. The CDR3 is made up of 12 amino acids.

The genes are TRBV19 and TRBJ2-1, with a tentative D call TRBD2 (7 bases). CDR3 length: 15 amino acids. V dropped 6 bases and J dropped 4 bases, with 16 bases sitting between them. Germline CDR1 reads LNHDA; CDR2 reads SQIVND (reference sequence). CDR3 sequence reads: CASSLRGGDYNEQFF. The CDR3 region has the DNA TGTGCCAGTAGCCTTAGGGGGGGGGATTACAATGAGCAGTTCTTC.

The chain couples TRBV30 to TRBJ1-4, with TRBD1 matching over 8 bases. The CDR3 consists of 13 residues. Germline V lookup: CDR1 GTSNPN, CDR2 SVGIG (reference sequence). V shed 7 bases and J 8 bases; nucleotides not matched to a gene: 9. The CDR3: CAYGQGYEEKLFF. As DNA, the CDR3 is TGTGCCTACGGACAGGGTTACGAAGAAAAACTGTTTTTT.

This clone turned up a few times. The chain is built from TRBV5-4 and TRBJ2-1; 9 nucleotides align to TRBD2. The V gene's germline CDR1 is SGHNT and CDR2 YYREEE (reference sequence). V lost 7 bases to trimming and J lost 8 bases; unmatched junction nucleotides: 7. The CDR3 consists of 13 residues. This CDR3 reads CASGGRAVDEQFF. The CDR3 region has the DNA TGTGCCAGCGGCGGGAGGGCCGTCGATGAGCAGTTCTTC.

V is TRBV5-1 and J is TRBJ1-6, with D maybe TRBD1 (6 bases). The germline gives CDR1 SGHRS, CDR2 YFSETQ. The CDR3 covers 17 residues. The V end lost 3 bases, the J end lost 7 bases, and 20 bases lay between the germline ends. The CDR3 region is CASSSGSVDRINSPLHF. CDR3 nucleotides: TGCGCCAGCAGCTCGGGCTCCGTCGACAGGATCAATTCACCCCTCCACTTT.

The J gene is TRBJ1-6, the V gene TRBV4-1; unclear D gene. V lost 0 bases and J 4 bases, leaving 7 bases between the germline ends. This CDR3 is 15 amino acids long. Germline V gene sequence: CDR1 MGHRA, CDR2 YSYEKL. The CDR3 reads CASSQEGRYNSPLHF. In nucleotides, the CDR3 is TGCGCCAGCAGCCAAGAGGGCAGGTATAATTCACCCCTCCACTTT.

This rearrangement joins TRBV9 to TRBJ1-6; 7 bases align to TRBD1. J lost 14 bases, V lost 4 bases, and 12 bases had no gene match. The V gene's germline CDR1 is SGDLS and CDR2 YYNGEE. The CDR3 has 14 residues. CDR3: CASSLSKGDSSLHF. The CDR3 DNA follows: TGTGCCAGCAGCCTATCCAAGGGGGACAGTTCCCTCCACTTT.

This chain joins TRBV5-1 and TRBJ2-5; D unclear. Trimming took off 0 bases at V and 7 bases at J, with 13 bases between the two ends. The CDR3 loop spans 14 amino acids. Germline V gives CDR1 SGHRS, CDR2 YFSETQ. As DNA, the CDR3 is TGCGCCAGCAGCTTGGAAGGGAACTGGGGGACCCAGTACTTC. Its translation is CASSLEGNWGTQYF.

This clone has only one observation. The chain uses TRBV6-1 and TRBJ1-1; weak D call: TRBD1 (5 bases). Deletions cut 5 bases from V and 5 bases from J, with 12 bases between. Germline V gene sequence: CDR1 MNHNS, CDR2 SASEGT. The length of the CDR3 is 13 residues. CDR3 region: CASSPLGGTEAFF. The DNA of the CDR3 is TGTGCCAGCAGTCCCCTGGGGGGGACTGAAGCTTTCTTT.

The chain uses TRBV4-3 and TRBJ2-1; 15 bases map to TRBD2. This CDR3 spans 18 amino acids. The trim removed 5 bases at V and 8 bases at J, leaving 13 bases unmatched. Germline CDR1 and CDR2: LGHNA and YSLEER. In nucleotides, the CDR3 is TGCGCCAGCAGCGATAGTGGGACTAGCGGGGGGCTAGCCGATGAGCAGTTCTTC. Its translation: CASSDSGTSGGLADEQFF.

The chain has TRBV19 and TRBJ2-2, with 9 bases fitting TRBD1. Germline CDR1 LNHDA, CDR2 SQIVND (reference sequence). The J segment lost 7 bases and the V segment lost 8 bases, leaving 8 bases of the junction unmatched. This CDR3 has 14 amino acids. CDR3 coding DNA: TGTGCCAGTCGGGGACAGGGTCGCGTCGGGGAGCTGTTTTTT. Its translation: CASRGQGRVGELFF. Variable domain in full (rest from reference TRBV19 and TRBJ2-2): DGGITQSPKYLFRKEGQNVTLSCEQNLNHDAMYWYRQDPGQGLRLIYYSQIVNDFQKGDIAEGYSVSREKKESFPLTVTSAQKNPTAFYLCASRGQGRVGELFFGEGSRLTVL.

The chain carries TRBV18 and TRBJ1-1, with 11 bases that match TRBD1. Germline V gene data show CDR1 as KGHSH and CDR2 as LQKENI. With 4 bases clipped from V and 4 bases from J, the junction kept 2 bases outside the gene matches. The CDR3 runs 14 residues. CDR3 nucleotide sequence: TGTGCCAGCTCACTAGGACAGGGGGCCACTGAAGCTTTCTTT. It encodes CASSLGQGATEAFF.

The chain employs TRBV7-2 and TRBJ1-5, with unresolved D. CDR3 length equals 16 residues. V dropped 5 bases and J dropped 2 bases, with 16 bases sitting between them. Looked up from germline, CDR1 is SGHTA and CDR2 is FQGNSA. The CDR3: CASSPLGGRGNQPQHF. The CDR3 DNA reads as TGTGCCAGCAGCCCCCTGGGAGGGAGGGGCAATCAGCCCCAGCATTTT.

This chain connects TRBV7-2 to TRBJ2-2; D is possibly TRBD1 (6 bases). CDR1 SGHTA and CDR2 FQGNSA come from the germline V gene. The V end lost 1 base, the J end lost 2 bases, and 8 bases lay between the germline ends. CDR3 size: 15 residues. The chain's CDR3 is CASSLGGGNTGELFF. CDR3 in DNA: TGTGCCAGCAGCTTAGGAGGGGGTAACACCGGGGAGCTGTTTTTT.

This chain joins TRBV7-2 and TRBJ2-3, with 15 bases fitting TRBD2. Germline values: CDR1 SGHTA, CDR2 FQGNSA. The CDR3 consists of 17 residues. V dropped 7 bases and J dropped 1; count of bases not matched to a gene: 6. CDR3: CASKGLAGGLGTDTQYF. The CDR3 DNA reads TGTGCCAGCAAGGGACTAGCGGGGGGCCTGGGCACAGATACGCAGTATTTT.

The J gene is TRBJ2-7, the V gene TRBV4-1, with a weak D call TRBD2 (8 bases). CDR1 and CDR2 (germline): MGHRA, YSYEKL. The CDR3 loop spans 14 amino acids. V shed 2 bases and J shed 5 bases, with 13 bases lying between them. As DNA, the CDR3 is TGCGCCAGCAGCCAACGGGAGGGGGCGAACGAGCAGTACTTC. This sequence encodes CASSQREGANEQYF.

This rearrangement joins TRBV28 to TRBJ2-3, with TRBD2 as a possible D gene (5 bases). V was shortened by 4 bases and J by 7 bases, with 18 bases between the two germline ends. The germline CDR1 and CDR2 sequences are MDHEN and SYDVKM. The CDR3 extends over 15 amino acids. The CDR3 is CASSSLRTGKNTQYF. CDR3 in DNA: TGTGCCAGCAGTTCCCTTCGGACTGGGAAGAATACGCAGTATTTT. The whole variable domain, filled in from reference TRBV28 and TRBJ2-3, reads DVKVTQSSRYLVKRTGEKVFLECVQDMDHENMFWYRQDPGLGLRLIYFSYDVKMKEKGDIPEGYSVSREKKERFSLILESASTNQTSMYLCASSSLRTGKNTQYFGPGTRLTVL.

This chain uses TRBV28 with TRBJ2-3; 8 bases match TRBD1. The V and J ends lost 3 bases and 5 bases, in that order; junction bases with no gene match: 10. CDR1 and CDR2 from the germline V gene are MDHEN and SYDVKM. The CDR3 consists of 16 residues. The CDR3 spells CASSFPDRVTGDTQYF. CDR3 coding DNA: TGTGCCAGCAGTTTCCCGGACAGGGTGACAGGAGATACGCAGTATTTT.

This rearrangement joins TRBV6-6 to TRBJ1-5, with TRBD1 matching 10 bases. The length of the CDR3 is 15 residues. Trimming took 5 bases from V and 2 from J; bases not matched to a gene: 3. The germline V gene has CDR1 MNHNY and CDR2 SVGAGI (reference sequence). The CDR3 here is CASSTGTGGNQPQHF. CDR3 bases: TGTGCCAGCAGTACCGGGACAGGGGGCAATCAGCCCCAGCATTTT.